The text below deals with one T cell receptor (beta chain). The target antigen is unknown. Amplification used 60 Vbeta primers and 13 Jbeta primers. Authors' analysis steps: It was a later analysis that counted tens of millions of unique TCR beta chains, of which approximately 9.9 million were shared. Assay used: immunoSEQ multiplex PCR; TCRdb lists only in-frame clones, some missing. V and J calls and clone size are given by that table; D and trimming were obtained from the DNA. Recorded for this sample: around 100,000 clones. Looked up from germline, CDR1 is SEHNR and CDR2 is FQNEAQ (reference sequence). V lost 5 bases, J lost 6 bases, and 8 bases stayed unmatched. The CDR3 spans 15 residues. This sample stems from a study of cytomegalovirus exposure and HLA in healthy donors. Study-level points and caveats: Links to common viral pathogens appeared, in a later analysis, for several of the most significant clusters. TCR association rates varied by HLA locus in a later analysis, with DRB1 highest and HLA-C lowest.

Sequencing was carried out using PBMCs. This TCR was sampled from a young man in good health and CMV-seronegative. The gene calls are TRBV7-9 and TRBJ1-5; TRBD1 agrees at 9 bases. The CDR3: CASSRTGVSGQPQHF. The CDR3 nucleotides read TGTGCCAGCAGCCGGACAGGGGTTTCGGGTCAGCCCCAGCATTTT.